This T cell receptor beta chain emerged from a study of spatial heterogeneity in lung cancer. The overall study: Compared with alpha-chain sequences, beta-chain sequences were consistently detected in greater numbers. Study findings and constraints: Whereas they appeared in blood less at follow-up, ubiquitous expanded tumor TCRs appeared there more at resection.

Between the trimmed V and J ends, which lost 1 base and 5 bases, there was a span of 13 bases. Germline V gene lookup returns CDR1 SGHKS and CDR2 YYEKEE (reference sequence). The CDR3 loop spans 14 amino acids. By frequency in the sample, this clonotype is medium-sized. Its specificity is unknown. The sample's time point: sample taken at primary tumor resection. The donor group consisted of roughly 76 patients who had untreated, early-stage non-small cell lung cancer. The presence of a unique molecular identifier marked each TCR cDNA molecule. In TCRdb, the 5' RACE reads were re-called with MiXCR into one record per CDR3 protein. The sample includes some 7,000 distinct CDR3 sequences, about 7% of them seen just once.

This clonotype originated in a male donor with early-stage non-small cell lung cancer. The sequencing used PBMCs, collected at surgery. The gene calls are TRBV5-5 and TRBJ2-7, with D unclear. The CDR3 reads CASSLPGLAHEQYV. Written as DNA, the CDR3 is TGTGCCAGCAGCTTGCCTGGGTTGGCCCACGAGCAGTACGTC.